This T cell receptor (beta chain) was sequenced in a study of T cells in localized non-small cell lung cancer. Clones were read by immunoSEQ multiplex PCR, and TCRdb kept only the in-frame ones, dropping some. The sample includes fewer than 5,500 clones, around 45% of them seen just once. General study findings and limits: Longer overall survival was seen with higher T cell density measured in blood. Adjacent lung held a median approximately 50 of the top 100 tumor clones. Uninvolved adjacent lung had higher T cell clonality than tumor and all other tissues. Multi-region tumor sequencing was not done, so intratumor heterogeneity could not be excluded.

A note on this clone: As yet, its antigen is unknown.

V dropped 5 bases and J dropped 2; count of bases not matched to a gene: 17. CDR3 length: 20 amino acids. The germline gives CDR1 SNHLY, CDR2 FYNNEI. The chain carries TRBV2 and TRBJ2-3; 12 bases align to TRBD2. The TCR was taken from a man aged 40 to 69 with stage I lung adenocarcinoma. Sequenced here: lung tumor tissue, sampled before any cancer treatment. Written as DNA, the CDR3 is TGTGCCAGCAGTTCTAGCGGGGGGGTCGGTGTTATCTATGCCACAGATACGCAGTATTTT. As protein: CASSSSGGVGVIYATDTQYF.